What follows are 17 T cell receptor beta chains derived from one specimen sequenced in a study of T cell repertoires in cytomegalovirus infection. The antigens these receptors bind are not known. In TCRdb, the reads were re-called with MiXCR into one record per CDR3 protein. Of around 200,000 distinct CDR3 sequences in the sample, around 35% are singletons; the top ten hold over 45%. The sample was CD8+ T cells from cultured PBMCs, taken from culture after CMV antigen stimulation. The receptors shown here come from a human donor in good health (CMV status not recorded). Some clones in this sample may be carry-over from other donors' samples.

The V gene is TRBV7-3, the J gene TRBJ2-1, with 11 bases lining up with TRBD2. Germline V lookup: CDR1 SGHTA, CDR2 FQGTGA. There are 15 residues in the CDR3. The J segment lost 7 bases and the V segment lost 5 bases, leaving 7 bases of the junction unmatched. The CDR3 loop is CASSPAPSGRNEQFF. CDR3 nucleotide sequence: TGTGCCAGCAGCCCGGCGCCTAGCGGGAGGAATGAGCAGTTCTTC.

There are a few counts of this clonotype. The V gene is TRBV12-3 or TRBV12-4, the J gene TRBJ1-4, with 7 bases that match TRBD1. Losses at the gene ends were 4 bases for V and 7 bases for J; bases not matched to a gene: 9. The CDR3 runs 15 residues. The CDR3 DNA is TGTGCCAGCAGTTCTATAGGGGGCACGAGTGAAAAACTGTTTTTT. Protein product: CASSSIGGTSEKLFF.

This clonotype was detected ten times or more. The chain is built from TRBV12-3 or TRBV12-4 and TRBJ2-1; TRBD2 aligns across 9 bases. V was pared by 5 bases and J by 7 bases, with 9 bases of the junction left unmatched. This CDR3 is 15 amino acids long. This CDR3 reads CASSTSGGPWNEQFF. CDR3 nucleotide sequence: TGTGCCAGCAGTACGAGCGGGGGGCCTTGGAATGAGCAGTTCTTC.

This clonotype was seen a few times. The rearrangement uses TRBV12-3 or TRBV12-4 and TRBJ2-3; D ambiguous. The CDR3 runs to 13 residues. V was clipped by 6 bases and J by 8 bases, with 15 bases between them. The CDR3 region has the DNA TGTGCCAGCAGCCATGGACCAGTCGGTACGCAGTATTTT. This gives the protein CASSHGPVGTQYF.

The V and J genes are TRBV7-6 and TRBJ2-1; D might be TRBD2 (5 bases). This CDR3 is 16 amino acids long. Germline assignment: CDR1 SGHVS and CDR2 FNYEAQ. The ends were cut back, 2 bases at V and 4 bases at J, with 15 bases in the middle. CDR3 sequence (DNA): TGTGCCAGCAGCTTAAGACAAGGCGGGCCATACAATGAGCAGTTCTTC. The encoded protein is CASSLRQGGPYNEQFF.

V is TRBV5-4 and J is TRBJ2-5, with 11 nucleotides matching TRBD1. Germline assignment: CDR1 SGHNT and CDR2 YYREEE (reference sequence). The ends lost 4 bases at V and 5 bases at J; junction bases unmatched: 4. This CDR3 comprises 14 residues. CDR3 sequence reads: CASSADRGLETQYF. The CDR3 DNA reads TGTGCCAGCAGCGCGGACAGGGGGCTGGAGACCCAGTACTTC. The full variable domain, its missing parts supplied by reference TRBV5-4 and TRBJ2-5, is ETGVTQSPTHLIKTRGQQVTLRCSSQSGHNTVSWYQQALGQGPQFIFQYYREEENGRGNFPPRFSGLQFPNYSSELNVNALELDDSALYLCASSADRGLETQYFGPGTRLLVL.

A few counts support this clonotype. This chain joins TRBV7-8 and TRBJ2-7, with 8 bases matching TRBD2. CDR1 SGHVS and CDR2 FQNEAQ come from the germline V gene. The CDR3 is made up of 15 amino acids. Germline trimming cut 5 bases from V and 3 bases from J; bases unmatched to any gene: 9. The CDR3 region is CASSLGASGYYEQYF. In nucleotides, the CDR3 is TGTGCCAGCAGCCTGGGGGCTAGCGGGTACTACGAGCAGTACTTC.

This chain uses TRBV7-9 with TRBJ1-4; 8 bases are a match to TRBD1. CDR3 size: 15 residues. CDR1 is SEHNR and CDR2 is FQNEAQ in the germline V gene (reference sequence). Losses at the gene ends were 4 bases for V and 7 bases for J; bases not matched to a gene: 8. DNA of the CDR3: TGTGCCAGCAGCTCTCCGGGACAGGAAGGTGAAAAACTGTTTTTT. This sequence encodes CASSSPGQEGEKLFF.

This rearrangement joins TRBV6-1 to TRBJ1-1; tentative D call: TRBD1 (5 bases). The CDR3 is 12 residues long. Germline-derived CDR1 and CDR2 are MNHNS and SASEGT. Trimming removed 10 bases from V and 1 base from J, with 10 bases in between. CDR3 in DNA: TGTGCCAACCGGGACGCGAACACTGAAGCTTTCTTT. Its translation: CANRDANTEAFF.

The chain uses TRBV12-3 or TRBV12-4 and TRBJ1-2, with TRBD1 as a possible D gene (5 bases). The CDR3 totals 16 residues. V lost 6 bases, J lost 5 bases, and 22 bases lay in between. This chain's CDR3 is CASSLWVVGGGYGYTF. The CDR3 DNA follows: TGTGCCAGCAGCCTCTGGGTTGTGGGGGGGGGATATGGCTACACCTTC.

The CDR3: CASAALHGSHNEQFF. DNA for the CDR3: TGTGCCAGCGCAGCCCTTCACGGGAGCCACAATGAGCAGTTCTTC. The chain is built from TRBV7-3 and TRBJ2-1, with D perhaps matching TRBD2 (6 bases). Germline CDR1 is SGHTA and CDR2 is FQGTGA. This CDR3 has 15 residues. V was clipped by 8 bases and J by 5 bases, with 19 bases between them.

This clonotype was seen more than once but under ten times. The rearrangement links TRBV14 to TRBJ1-2; no reliable D call. V was clipped by 0 bases and J by 5 bases, with 13 bases between them. The germline V gene encodes CDR1 SGHDN and CDR2 FVKESK. This CDR3 region has 15 residues. For the CDR3, the DNA is TGTGCCAGCAGCCAAGATCTTGCACAGAGATATGGCTACACCTTC. Translating it yields CASSQDLAQRYGYTF. Variable domain in full (rest from reference TRBV14 and TRBJ1-2): EAGVTQFPSHSVIEKGQTVTLRCDPISGHDNLYWYRRVMGKEIKFLLHFVKESKQDESGMPNNRFLAERTGGTYSTLKVQPAELEDSGVYFCASSQDLAQRYGYTFGSGTRLTVV.

This clonotype was observed many times. CDR3 amino acids: CASSLQLAGEGDTQYF. The CDR3 DNA is TGTGCCAGCAGCTTACAGCTAGCGGGAGAAGGAGATACGCAGTATTTT. The chain employs TRBV7-8 and TRBJ2-3; TRBD2 agrees at 10 bases. CDR3 length: 16 residues. Germline CDR1 is SGHVS and CDR2 is FQNEAQ. With 2 bases clipped from V and 5 bases from J, the junction kept 7 bases outside the gene matches.

This chain connects TRBV7-6 to TRBJ1-1; weak D call: TRBD1 (5 bases). This CDR3 region has 16 residues. V lost 0 bases and J lost 1, with 12 bases in between. Germline V gene lookup returns CDR1 SGHVS and CDR2 FNYEAQ. This CDR3 reads CASSLALAGPNTEAFF. CDR3 nucleotide sequence: TGTGCCAGCAGCTTAGCGCTCGCGGGGCCGAACACTGAAGCTTTCTTT.

This chain uses TRBV27 with TRBJ2-2, with D possibly TRBD2 on 6 matching bases. Trimming shortened V by 5 bases and J by 7 bases, and 20 bases separated the two germline ends. The CDR3 covers 16 residues. Germline V gene lookup returns CDR1 MNHEY and CDR2 SMNVEV (reference sequence). The CDR3 region is CASSDPRAGYNGELFF. CDR3 in DNA: TGTGCCAGCAGTGACCCTCGGGCGGGGTATAACGGGGAGCTGTTTTTT.

This chain joins TRBV20-1 and TRBJ2-3, with TRBD2 matching over 7 bases. The CDR3 length is 14 residues. The V segment lost 2 bases and the J segment 0 bases; nucleotides outside the gene matches: 2. Germline assignment: CDR1 DFQATT and CDR2 SNEGSKA (reference sequence). CDR3 coding DNA: TGCAGTGCTAGATGGACTAGTAGCACAGATACGCAGTATTTT. Its translation is CSARWTSSTDTQYF.

On this clonotype itself: At one boundary the junction diverges from the germline segment, which might be a read error. CDR3 in DNA: TGTGCCAGAAGTGAAGCCTTCTTCGTAGGGACAGGGCGACCGAATGAGCGGTTCTTC. Its translation: CARSEAFFVGTGRPNERFF. The gene calls are TRBV6-1 and TRBJ2-1, with 9 bases that match TRBD1. The CDR3 runs 19 residues. Germline assignment: CDR1 MNHNS and CDR2 SASEGT.